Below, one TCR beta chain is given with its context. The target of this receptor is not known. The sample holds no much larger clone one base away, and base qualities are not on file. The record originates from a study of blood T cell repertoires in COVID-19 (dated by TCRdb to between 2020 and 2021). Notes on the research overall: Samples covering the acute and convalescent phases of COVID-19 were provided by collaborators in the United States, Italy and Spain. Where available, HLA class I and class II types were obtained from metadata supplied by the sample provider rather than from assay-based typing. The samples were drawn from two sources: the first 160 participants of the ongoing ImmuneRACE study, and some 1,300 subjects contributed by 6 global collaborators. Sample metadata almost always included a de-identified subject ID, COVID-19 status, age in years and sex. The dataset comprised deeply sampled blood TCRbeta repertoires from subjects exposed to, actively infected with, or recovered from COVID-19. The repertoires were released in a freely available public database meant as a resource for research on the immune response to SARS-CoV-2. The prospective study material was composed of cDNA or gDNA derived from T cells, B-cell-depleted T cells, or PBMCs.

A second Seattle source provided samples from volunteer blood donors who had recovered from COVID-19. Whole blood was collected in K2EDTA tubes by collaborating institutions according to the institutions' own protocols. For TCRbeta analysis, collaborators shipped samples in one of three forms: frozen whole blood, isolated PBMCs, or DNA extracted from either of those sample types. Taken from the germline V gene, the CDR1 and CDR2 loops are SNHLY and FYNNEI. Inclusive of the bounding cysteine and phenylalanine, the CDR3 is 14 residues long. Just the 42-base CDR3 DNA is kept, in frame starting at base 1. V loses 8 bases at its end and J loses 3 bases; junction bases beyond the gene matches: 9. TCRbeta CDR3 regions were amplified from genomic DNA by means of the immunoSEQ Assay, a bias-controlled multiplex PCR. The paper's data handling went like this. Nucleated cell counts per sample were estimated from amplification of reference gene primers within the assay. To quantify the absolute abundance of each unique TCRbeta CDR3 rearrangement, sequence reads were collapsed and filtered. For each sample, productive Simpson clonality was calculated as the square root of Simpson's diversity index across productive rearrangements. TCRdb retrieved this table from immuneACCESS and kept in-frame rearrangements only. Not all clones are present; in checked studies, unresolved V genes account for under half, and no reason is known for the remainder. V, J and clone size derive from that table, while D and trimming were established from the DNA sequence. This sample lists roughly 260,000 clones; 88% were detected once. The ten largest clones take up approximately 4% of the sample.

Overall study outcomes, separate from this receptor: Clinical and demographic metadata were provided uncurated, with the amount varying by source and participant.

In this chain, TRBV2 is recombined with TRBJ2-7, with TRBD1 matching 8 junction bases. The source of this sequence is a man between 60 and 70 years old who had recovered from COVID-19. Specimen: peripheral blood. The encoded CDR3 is CASQGASSGYEQYF. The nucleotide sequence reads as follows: TGTGCCAGCCAGGGGGCTAGCAGTGGCTACGAGCAGTACTTC.